Shown below are 17 T cell receptor beta chains from a single sample sequenced in a study of blood T cell repertoires in COVID-19. Libraries were prepared by immunoSEQ multiplex PCR; TCRdb keeps only in-frame clonotypes and omits some of them. The sample consists of 200,000 or so clones, about 88% of them appearing once. Sequencing was performed on peripheral blood. The receptors derive from a middle-aged woman who had recovered from COVID-19.

The rearrangement uses TRBV5-4 and TRBJ1-1; 7 nucleotides align to TRBD1. This CDR3 has 13 amino acids. V lost 5 bases to trimming and J lost 12 bases; unmatched junction nucleotides: 13. Germline lookup yields CDR1 SGHNT and CDR2 YYREEE (reference sequence). Written as DNA, the CDR3 is TGTGCCAGCAGTTGGGACAGCTTTTCCGAAACTTTCTTT. Translated: CASSWDSFSETFF.

The chain couples TRBV6-4 to TRBJ1-2; 9 bases agree with TRBD1. The CDR3 length is 14 residues. Germline CDR1 is MRHNA and CDR2 is SNTAGT. Unmatched junction bases numbered 3, after V lost 4 bases and J lost 3 bases. CDR3 region: CASSGTGDHYGYTF. In DNA form, the CDR3 reads TGTGCCAGCAGTGGGACAGGGGACCACTATGGCTACACCTTC.

A single count supports this clone. The rearrangement uses TRBV6-1 and TRBJ1-6; the D gene is possibly TRBD1 (6 bases). Germline CDR1 MNHNS, CDR2 SASEGT. The V end lost 4 bases, the J end lost 6 bases, and 16 bases lay between the germline ends. The CDR3 consists of 16 residues. The CDR3 DNA reads TGTGCCAGCAGTGTTCAGGTGCGGGGGCTTAATTCACCCCTCCACTTT. Encoded protein: CASSVQVRGLNSPLHF.

V usage is TRBV19 and J usage is TRBJ2-3; 12 positions match TRBD2. This CDR3 contains 18 residues. CDR1 LNHDA and CDR2 SQIVND come from the germline V gene (reference sequence). Trimming at V came to 3 bases and at J to 4 bases, leaving 11 bases not matched to a gene. The CDR3 nucleotides are TGTGCCAGTAGTATTGAACTAGCGGGAGGATCTGGCTCAGATACGCAGTATTTT. This encodes CASSIELAGGSGSDTQYF.

This clone has a handful of counts. The CDR3 DNA reads TGTGCCATTTGGACTAGCGGGCTAGAAAACAATGAGCAGTTCTTC. Amino acid sequence: CAIWTSGLENNEQFF. The chain couples TRBV10-3 to TRBJ2-1, with TRBD2 matching over 11 bases. CDR3 length equals 15 residues. The germline gives CDR1 ENHRY, CDR2 SYGVKD. The V gene end was trimmed by 9 bases and the J gene end by 5 bases; junction bases not matched to a gene: 9.

This clone was detected only once. J is TRBJ2-5 and V is TRBV27; possibly TRBD2 for D (5 bases). Germline CDR1 MNHEY, CDR2 SMNVEV (reference sequence). CDR3 size: 18 residues. The V end lost 6 bases, the J end lost 1 base, and 24 bases lay between the germline ends. CDR3 sequence (DNA): TGTGCCAGCAGCCTAGGGATACTAGGACCCCTAACCCAAGAGACCCAGTACTTC. It is translated as CASSLGILGPLTQETQYF.

This clone was recorded only once. CDR3 amino acids: CASSARGSEQYF. In nucleotides, the CDR3 is TGTGCCAGCAGCGCCAGGGGGAGCGAGCAGTACTTC. This sequence joins TRBV7-9 and TRBJ2-7, with 7 positions matching TRBD1. Germline V gives CDR1 SEHNR, CDR2 FQNEAQ (reference sequence). With 5 bases clipped from V and 6 bases from J, the junction kept 4 bases outside the gene matches. This CDR3 is built from 12 residues. The full variable domain, in which reference TRBV7-9 and TRBJ2-7 provide the parts outside the CDR3, is DTGVSQNPRHKITKRGQNVTFRCDPISEHNRLYWYRQTLGQGPEFLTYFQNEAQLEKSRLLSDRFSAERPKGSFSTLEIQRTEQGDSAMYLCASSARGSEQYFGPGTRLTVT.

This chain uses TRBV2 with TRBJ1-1; possible D gene TRBD1, 6 bases. With 6 bases removed from V and 3 bases from J, the gap between germline ends came to 17 bases. Germline V CDR1 and CDR2: SNHLY, FYNNEI. This CDR3 has 15 residues. The chain's CDR3 is CASSINLAGDTEAFF. In DNA form, the CDR3 reads TGTGCCAGCAGCATCAACTTAGCAGGGGACACTGAAGCTTTCTTT.

The sample holds one count of this clone. The chain combines TRBV19 with TRBJ2-7; TRBD1 matches at 7 bases. The length of the CDR3 is 14 residues. CDR1 LNHDA and CDR2 SQIVND come from the germline V gene (reference sequence). Losses at the gene ends were 5 bases for V and 9 bases for J; bases not matched to a gene: 13. The CDR3 nucleotides read TGTGCCAGTAGTGTACAGGGGCCCTCGGGTTCGCAGTACTTC. Translated: CASSVQGPSGSQYF.

CDR3 amino acids: CAISRQGAGYEQYF. CDR3 bases: TGTGCCATCTCAAGGCAGGGGGCGGGCTACGAGCAGTACTTC. V gene TRBV7-8 combines with J gene TRBJ2-7; 8 bases agree with TRBD1. Germline loops: CDR1 SGHVS, CDR2 FQNEAQ. Losses at the gene ends were 10 bases for V and 3 bases for J; bases not matched to a gene: 11. This CDR3 contains 14 residues.

Only one count was recorded for this clone. The chain is built from TRBV28 and TRBJ1-1, with D possibly matching TRBD1 (5 bases). In germline, CDR1 is MDHEN, CDR2 SYDVKM. V was pared by 3 bases and J by 7 bases, with 18 bases between. The CDR3 is made up of 15 amino acids. CDR3 sequence reads: CASSFTQDSRGEAFF. CDR3 nucleotides: TGTGCCAGCAGTTTCACCCAAGACAGCCGAGGTGAAGCTTTCTTT.

As DNA, the CDR3 is TGTGCCAGCAGCGTAGATGGACTAGACGAGCAGTACTTC. The encoded protein is CASSVDGLDEQYF. This chain links TRBV9 with TRBJ2-7; 7 nucleotides agree with TRBD2. This CDR3 is 13 amino acids long. The ends lost 0 bases at V and 5 bases at J; junction bases unmatched: 2. Germline assignment: CDR1 SGDLS and CDR2 YYNGEE.

The chain carries TRBV6-5 and TRBJ2-7; TRBD1 matches at 7 bases. This CDR3 is built from 16 residues. V shed 2 bases and J 3 bases; nucleotides not matched to a gene: 10. Germline V gene data show CDR1 as MNHEY and CDR2 as SVGAGI. The CDR3 DNA is TGTGCCAGCAGTTACGGCGGAGCAGGGGGTGGCTACGAGCAGTACTTC. Its translation: CASSYGGAGGGYEQYF.

The V gene is TRBV28, the J gene TRBJ1-3, with D perhaps TRBD1 (5 bases). The V gene's germline CDR1 is MDHEN and CDR2 SYDVKM. The CDR3 covers 15 residues. Trimming took off 6 bases at V and 0 bases at J, with 12 bases between the two ends. Here the CDR3 reads CASSPDGHSGNTIYF. In DNA form, the CDR3 reads TGTGCCAGCAGCCCGGACGGACACTCTGGAAACACCATATATTTT.

The chain employs TRBV30 and TRBJ2-3; TRBD2 agrees at 12 bases. Germline trimming cut 1 base from V and 7 bases from J; bases unmatched to any gene: 9. Germline V gives CDR1 GTSNPN, CDR2 SVGIG (reference sequence). This CDR3 spans 16 amino acids. CDR3 region: CAWSAGLAGIPHTQYF. The CDR3 DNA is TGTGCCTGGAGTGCCGGACTAGCGGGAATACCACATACGCAGTATTTT.

The gene calls are TRBV24-1 and TRBJ2-3, with 12 positions matching TRBD2. CDR3 length equals 13 residues. Trimming at V came to 3 bases and at J to 11 bases, leaving 2 bases not matched to a gene. The germline V gene encodes CDR1 KGHDR and CDR2 SFDVKD. This CDR3 is CATSDGLAGKQYF. The CDR3 region has the DNA TGTGCCACCAGTGATGGACTAGCGGGAAAGCAGTATTTT.

The chain uses TRBV6-5 and TRBJ2-5; TRBD2 aligns across 14 bases. V gave up 10 bases and J gave up 9 bases; unmatched junction bases: 10. Germline CDR1 reads MNHEY; CDR2 reads SVGAGI. The CDR3 is made up of 14 amino acids. The CDR3 DNA follows: TGTGCCACCAACGGACTAGCGGGAGGCGGGTCCCAGTACTTC. Translated, it gives CATNGLAGGGSQYF.